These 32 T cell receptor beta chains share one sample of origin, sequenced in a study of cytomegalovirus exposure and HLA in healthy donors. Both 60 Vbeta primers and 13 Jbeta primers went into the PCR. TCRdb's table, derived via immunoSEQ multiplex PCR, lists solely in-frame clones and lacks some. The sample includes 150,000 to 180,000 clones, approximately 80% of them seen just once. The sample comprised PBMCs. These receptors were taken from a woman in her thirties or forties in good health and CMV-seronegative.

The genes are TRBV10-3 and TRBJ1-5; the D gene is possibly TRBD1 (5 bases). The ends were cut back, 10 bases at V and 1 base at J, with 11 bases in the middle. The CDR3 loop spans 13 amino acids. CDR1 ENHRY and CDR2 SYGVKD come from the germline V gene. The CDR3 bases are TGTGCCACCGGCGGGACGAGCAATCAGCCCCAGCATTTT. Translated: CATGGTSNQPQHF.

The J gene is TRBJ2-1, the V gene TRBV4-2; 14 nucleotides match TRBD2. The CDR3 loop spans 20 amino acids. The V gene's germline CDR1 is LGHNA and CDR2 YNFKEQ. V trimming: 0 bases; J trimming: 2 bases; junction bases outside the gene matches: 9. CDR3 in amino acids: CASSQDLPGLAGVPYNEQFF. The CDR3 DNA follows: TGTGCCAGCAGCCAAGATTTGCCGGGACTAGCGGGGGTTCCCTACAATGAGCAGTTCTTC.

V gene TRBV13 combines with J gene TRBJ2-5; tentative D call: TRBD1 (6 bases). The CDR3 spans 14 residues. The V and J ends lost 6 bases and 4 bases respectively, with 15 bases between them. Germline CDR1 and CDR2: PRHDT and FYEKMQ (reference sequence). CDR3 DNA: TGTGCCAGCAGTTCGCCGGACAGCCCAGAGACCCAGTACTTC. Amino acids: CASSSPDSPETQYF.

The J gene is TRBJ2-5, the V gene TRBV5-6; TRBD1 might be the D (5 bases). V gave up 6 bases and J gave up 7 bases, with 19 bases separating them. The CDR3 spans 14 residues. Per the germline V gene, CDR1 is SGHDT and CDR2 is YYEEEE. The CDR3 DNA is TGTGCCAGCAACCCAGTAGGGGTGGGGTTGACCCAGTACTTC. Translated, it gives CASNPVGVGLTQYF. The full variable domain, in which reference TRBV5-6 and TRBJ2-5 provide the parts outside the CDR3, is DAGVTQSPTHLIKTRGQQVTLRCSPKSGHDTVSWYQQALGQGPQFIFQYYEEEERQRGNFPDRFSGHQFPNYSSELNVNALLLGDSALYLCASNPVGVGLTQYFGPGTRLLVL.

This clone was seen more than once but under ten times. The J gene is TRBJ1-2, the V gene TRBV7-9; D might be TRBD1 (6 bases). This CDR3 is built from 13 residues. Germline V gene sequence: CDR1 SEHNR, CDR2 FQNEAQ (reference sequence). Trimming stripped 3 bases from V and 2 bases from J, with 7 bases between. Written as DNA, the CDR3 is TGTGCCAGCAGCTTCGGACAGAACTATGGCTACACCTTC. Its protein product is CASSFGQNYGYTF. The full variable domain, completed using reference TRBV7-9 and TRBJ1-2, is DTGVSQNPRHKITKRGQNVTFRCDPISEHNRLYWYRQTLGQGPEFLTYFQNEAQLEKSRLLSDRFSAERPKGSFSTLEIQRTEQGDSAMYLCASSFGQNYGYTFGSGTRLTVV.

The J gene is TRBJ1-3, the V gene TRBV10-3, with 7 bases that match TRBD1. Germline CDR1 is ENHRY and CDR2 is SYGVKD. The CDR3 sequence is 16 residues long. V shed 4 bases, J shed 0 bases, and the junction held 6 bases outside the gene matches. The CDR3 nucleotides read TGTGCCATCAGTGCGGCACGGGACAGCTCTGGAAACACCATATATTTT. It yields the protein CAISAARDSSGNTIYF.

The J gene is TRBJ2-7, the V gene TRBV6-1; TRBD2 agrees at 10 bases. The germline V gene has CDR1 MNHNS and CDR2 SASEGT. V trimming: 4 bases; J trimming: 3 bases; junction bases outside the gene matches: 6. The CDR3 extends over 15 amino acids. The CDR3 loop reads CASSGLLAGNYEQYF. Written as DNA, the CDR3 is TGTGCCAGCAGTGGATTACTAGCGGGGAACTACGAGCAGTACTTC.

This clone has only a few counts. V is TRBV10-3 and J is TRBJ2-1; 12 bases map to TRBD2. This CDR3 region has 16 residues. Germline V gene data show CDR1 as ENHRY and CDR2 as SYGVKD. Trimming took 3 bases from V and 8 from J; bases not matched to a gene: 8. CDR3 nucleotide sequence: TGTGCCATCAGTGATATGACTAGCGGGGGAGGGGATGAGCAGTTCTTC. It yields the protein CAISDMTSGGGDEQFF.

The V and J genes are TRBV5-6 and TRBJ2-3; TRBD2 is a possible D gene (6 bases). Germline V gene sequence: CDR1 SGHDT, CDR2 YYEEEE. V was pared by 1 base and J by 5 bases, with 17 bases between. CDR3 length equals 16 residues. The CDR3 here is CASSLKRLVKRDTQYF. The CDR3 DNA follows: TGTGCCAGCAGCTTGAAGAGACTAGTTAAGCGAGATACGCAGTATTTT.

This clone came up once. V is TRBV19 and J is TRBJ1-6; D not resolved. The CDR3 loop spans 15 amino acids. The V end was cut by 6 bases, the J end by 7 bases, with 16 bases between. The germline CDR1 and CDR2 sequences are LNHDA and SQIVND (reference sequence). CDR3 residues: CASRVLGRENSPLHF. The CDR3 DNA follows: TGTGCCAGTAGGGTACTCGGACGGGAGAATTCACCCCTCCACTTT. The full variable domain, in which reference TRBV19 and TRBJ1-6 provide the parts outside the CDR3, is DGGITQSPKYLFRKEGQNVTLSCEQNLNHDAMYWYRQDPGQGLRLIYYSQIVNDFQKGDIAEGYSVSREKKESFPLTVTSAQKNPTAFYLCASRVLGRENSPLHFGNGTRLTVT.

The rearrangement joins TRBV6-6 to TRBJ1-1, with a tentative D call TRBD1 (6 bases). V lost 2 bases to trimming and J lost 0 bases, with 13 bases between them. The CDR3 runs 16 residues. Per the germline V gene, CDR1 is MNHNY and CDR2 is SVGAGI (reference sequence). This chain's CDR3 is CASSYGRGRLNTEAFF. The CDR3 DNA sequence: TGTGCCAGCAGTTACGGGAGGGGGAGATTGAACACTGAAGCTTTCTTT.

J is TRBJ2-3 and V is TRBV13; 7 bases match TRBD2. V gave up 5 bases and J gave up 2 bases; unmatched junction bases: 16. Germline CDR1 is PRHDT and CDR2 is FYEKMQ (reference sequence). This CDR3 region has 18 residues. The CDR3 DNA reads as TGTGCCAGCAGCCCGCAAGTAGTCAGGGAGGGGTTCACAGATACGCAGTATTTT. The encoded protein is CASSPQVVREGFTDTQYF.

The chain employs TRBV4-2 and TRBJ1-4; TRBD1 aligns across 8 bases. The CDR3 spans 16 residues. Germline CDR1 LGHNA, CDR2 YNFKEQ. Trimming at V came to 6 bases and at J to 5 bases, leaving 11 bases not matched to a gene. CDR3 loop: CASRPGVGTGNEKLFF. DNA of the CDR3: TGTGCCAGCAGGCCAGGGGTCGGGACAGGAAATGAAAAACTGTTTTTT.

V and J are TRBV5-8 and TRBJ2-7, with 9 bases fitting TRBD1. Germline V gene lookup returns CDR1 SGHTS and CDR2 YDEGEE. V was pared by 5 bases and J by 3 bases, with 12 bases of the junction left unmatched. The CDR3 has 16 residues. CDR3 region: CASRLWGGTGYYEQYF. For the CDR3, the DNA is TGTGCCAGCAGGTTATGGGGGGGGACAGGGTACTACGAGCAGTACTTC.

The CDR3 DNA follows: TGCGCCAGCAGTTATACAGGGTTTGCGGACACTGAAGCTTTCTTT. Protein product: CASSYTGFADTEAFF. The chain couples TRBV5-1 to TRBJ1-1; D might be TRBD1 (6 bases). CDR3 length: 15 residues. Germline loops: CDR1 SGHRS, CDR2 YFSETQ. Trimming pared 5 bases from V and 3 bases from J, leaving 17 bases between.

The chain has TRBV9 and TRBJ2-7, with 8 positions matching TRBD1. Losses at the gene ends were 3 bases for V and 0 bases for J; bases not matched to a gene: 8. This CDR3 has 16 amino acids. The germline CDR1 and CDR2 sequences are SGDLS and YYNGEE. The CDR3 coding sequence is TGTGCCAGCAGCGAGAGAGGGGGACAGGACTCCTACGAGCAGTACTTC. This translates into CASSERGGQDSYEQYF.

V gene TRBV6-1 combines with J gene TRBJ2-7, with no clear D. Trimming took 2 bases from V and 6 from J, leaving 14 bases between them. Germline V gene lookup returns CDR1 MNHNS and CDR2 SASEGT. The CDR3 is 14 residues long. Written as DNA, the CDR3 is TGTGCCAGCAGTGAATGGTACGGAGAGGCCGAGCAGTACTTC. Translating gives CASSEWYGEAEQYF.

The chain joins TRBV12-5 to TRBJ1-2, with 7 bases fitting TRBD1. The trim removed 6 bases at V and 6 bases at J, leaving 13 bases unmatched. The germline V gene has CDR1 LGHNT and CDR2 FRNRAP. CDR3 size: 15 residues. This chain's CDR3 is CASGDRRQGPNGYTF. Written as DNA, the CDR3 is TGTGCTAGTGGAGACCGACGACAGGGCCCAAATGGCTACACCTTC.

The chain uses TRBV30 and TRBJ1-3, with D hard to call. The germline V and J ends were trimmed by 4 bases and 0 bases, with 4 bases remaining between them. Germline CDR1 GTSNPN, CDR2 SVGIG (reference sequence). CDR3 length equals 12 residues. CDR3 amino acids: CAWTYSGNTIYF. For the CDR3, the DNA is TGTGCCTGGACCTACTCTGGAAACACCATATATTTT. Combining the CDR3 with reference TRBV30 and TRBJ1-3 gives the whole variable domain SQTIHQWPATLVQPVGSPLSLECTVEGTSNPNLYWYRQAAGRGLQLLFYSVGIGQISSEVPQNLSASRPQDRQFILSSKKLLLSDSGFYLCAWTYSGNTIYFGEGSWLTVV.

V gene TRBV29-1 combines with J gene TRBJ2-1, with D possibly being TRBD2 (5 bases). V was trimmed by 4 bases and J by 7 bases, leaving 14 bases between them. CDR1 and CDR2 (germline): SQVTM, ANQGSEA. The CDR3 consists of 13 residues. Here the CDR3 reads CSVGSSGGNEQFF. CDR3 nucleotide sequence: TGCAGCGTTGGAAGTTCAGGCGGGAATGAGCAGTTCTTC.

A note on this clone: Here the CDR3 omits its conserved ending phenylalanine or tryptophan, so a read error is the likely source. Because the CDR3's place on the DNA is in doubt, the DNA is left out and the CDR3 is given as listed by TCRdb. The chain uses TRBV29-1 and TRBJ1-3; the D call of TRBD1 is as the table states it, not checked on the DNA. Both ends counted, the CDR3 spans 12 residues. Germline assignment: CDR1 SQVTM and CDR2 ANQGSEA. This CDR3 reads CSAGIGQGNALL.

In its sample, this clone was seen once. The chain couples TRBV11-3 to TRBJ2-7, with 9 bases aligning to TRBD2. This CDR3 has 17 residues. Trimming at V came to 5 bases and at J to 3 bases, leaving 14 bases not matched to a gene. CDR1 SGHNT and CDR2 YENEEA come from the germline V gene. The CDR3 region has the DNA TGTGCCAGCAGCAAAGGGGTTAGCGGGAGTAGTGTCTACGAGCAGTACTTC. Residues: CASSKGVSGSSVYEQYF.

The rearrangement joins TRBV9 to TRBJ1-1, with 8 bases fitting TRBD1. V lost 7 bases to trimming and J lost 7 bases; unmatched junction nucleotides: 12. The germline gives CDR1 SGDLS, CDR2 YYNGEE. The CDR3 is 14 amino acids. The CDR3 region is CASSRGRNLGEAFF. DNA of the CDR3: TGTGCCAGCTCCAGGGGGCGCAATCTCGGTGAAGCTTTCTTT.

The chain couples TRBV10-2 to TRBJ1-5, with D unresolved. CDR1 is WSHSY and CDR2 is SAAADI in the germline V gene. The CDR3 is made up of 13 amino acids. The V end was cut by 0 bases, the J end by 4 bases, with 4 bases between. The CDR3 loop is CASSESVNQPQHF. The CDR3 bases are TGCGCCAGCAGTGAGTCCGTAAATCAGCCCCAGCATTTT.

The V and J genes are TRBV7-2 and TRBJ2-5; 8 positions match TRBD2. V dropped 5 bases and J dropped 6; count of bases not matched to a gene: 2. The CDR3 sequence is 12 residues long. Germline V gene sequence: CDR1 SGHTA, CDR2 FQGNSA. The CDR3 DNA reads TGTGCCAGCAGCCGGGGGGGTAAGACCCAGTACTTC. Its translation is CASSRGGKTQYF.

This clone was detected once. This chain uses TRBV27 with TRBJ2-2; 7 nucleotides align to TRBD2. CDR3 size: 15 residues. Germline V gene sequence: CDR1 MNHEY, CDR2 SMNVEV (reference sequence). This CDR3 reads CEPRAGPRWGGELFF. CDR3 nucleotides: TGTGAGCCCCGAGCGGGGCCACGCTGGGGCGGGGAGCTGTTTTTT.

CDR3 sequence: CASSRAGGGTDTQYF. The CDR3 nucleotides are TGTGCCAGCAGCCGGGCGGGCGGCGGCACAGATACGCAGTATTTT. The chain uses TRBV11-2 and TRBJ2-3; maybe TRBD2 (5 bases). The CDR3 has 15 residues. The V gene's germline CDR1 is SGHAT and CDR2 FQNNGV. The ends were cut back, 5 bases at V and 1 base at J, with 13 bases in the middle. The full variable domain, with the rest looked up from reference TRBV11-2 and TRBJ2-3, is EAGVAQSPRYKIIEKRQSVAFWCNPISGHATLYWYQQILGQGPKLLIQFQNNGVVDDSQLPKDRFSAERLKGVDSTLKIQPAKLEDSAVYLCASSRAGGGTDTQYFGPGTRLTVL.

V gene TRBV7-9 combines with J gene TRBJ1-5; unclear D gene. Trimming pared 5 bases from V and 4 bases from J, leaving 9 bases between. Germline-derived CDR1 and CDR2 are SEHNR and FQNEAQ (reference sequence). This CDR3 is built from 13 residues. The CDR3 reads CASSPEANQPQHF. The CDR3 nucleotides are TGTGCCAGCAGCCCGGAGGCAAATCAGCCCCAGCATTTT.

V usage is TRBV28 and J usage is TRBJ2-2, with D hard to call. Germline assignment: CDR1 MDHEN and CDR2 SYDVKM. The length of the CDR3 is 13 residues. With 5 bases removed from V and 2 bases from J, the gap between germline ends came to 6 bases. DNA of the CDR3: TGTGCCAGCAGTGGCTTTAACACCGGGGAGCTGTTTTTT. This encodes CASSGFNTGELFF.

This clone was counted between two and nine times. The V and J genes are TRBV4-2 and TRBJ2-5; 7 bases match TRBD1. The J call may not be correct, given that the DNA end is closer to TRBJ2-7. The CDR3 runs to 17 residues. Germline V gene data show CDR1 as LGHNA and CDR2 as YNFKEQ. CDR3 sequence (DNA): TGTGCCAGCAGCCAAGATCAAAGGGGGCAGGGGATCTACGAGCAGTACTTC. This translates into CASSQDQRGQGIYEQYF.

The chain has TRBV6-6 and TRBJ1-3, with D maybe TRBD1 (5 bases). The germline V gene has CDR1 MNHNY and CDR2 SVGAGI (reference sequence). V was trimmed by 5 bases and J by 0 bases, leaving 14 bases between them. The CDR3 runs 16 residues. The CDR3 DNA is TGTGCCAGCAGTAATCGACAGCACACCTCTGGAAACACCATATATTTT. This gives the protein CASSNRQHTSGNTIYF.

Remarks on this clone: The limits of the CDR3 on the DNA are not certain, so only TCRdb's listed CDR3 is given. This CDR3 is CASSFGEGYTEAFF. This chain joins TRBV7-6 and TRBJ1-1. Inclusive of both ends, the CDR3 amounts to 14 amino acids. CDR1 and CDR2 (germline): SGHVS, FNYEAQ.